A single T cell receptor (beta chain) is shown here with its context. What it recognizes is unknown. The junction and the germline gene differ at one end; a read error may be behind it. The researchers isolated CD4+ and CD8+ T cells from PBMCs by sorting. Germline V lookup: CDR1 SGHKS, CDR2 YYEKEE (reference sequence). This CDR3 is 16 amino acids long. This entry belongs to a study of CD8+ T cells in alopecia areata. Broader study findings: Elevated clonality characterized lesional scalp relative to normal scalp, particularly in alopecia totalis/universalis.

Sequencing used cDNA as its template, made by extracting RNA and reverse transcribing it. Using immunoSEQ multiplex PCR, the repertoire was profiled, and TCRdb retains in-frame clones only, with some absent. The data hold about 130,000 clones, with approximately 49% observed a single time. The receptor was derived from a human donor with alopecia areata. J is TRBJ2-6 and V is TRBV5-5, with a tentative D call TRBD2 (5 bases). The sample consisted of CD8+ T cells sorted from blood, taken at week 0. The CDR3 coding sequence is TGCGCCAGCAGCCCGGGCGGGCTCTCTGGGGCCAACGTCCTGACTTTC. This encodes CASSPGGLSGANVLTF.